These 18 T cell receptor beta chains came from one sample sequenced in a study of identical twins. From the 5' RACE reads, TCRdb called clonotypes with MiXCR, one entry per CDR3 protein. The sample lists fewer than 350,000 distinct CDR3 sequences, about 8.3% occurring once. Another study also made use of these data, one on yellow fever vaccine responses in identical twins.

Sequenced: memory (CD45RO+) T cells sorted from blood. The receptors originated from a woman in her late teens or twenties in good health.

This clonotype was observed a handful of times. The CDR3 DNA sequence: TGTGCCAGCAGACCGCAGGGGAGCGGTGAGACCCAGTACTTC. It yields the protein CASRPQGSGETQYF. V is TRBV7-2 and J is TRBJ2-5; perhaps TRBD1 as D (6 bases). CDR3 length equals 14 residues. CDR1 and CDR2 (germline): SGHTA, FQGNSA. The V end lost 6 bases, the J end lost 5 bases, and 16 bases lay between the germline ends.

This clonotype was seen repeatedly, ten times or more. The rearrangement uses TRBV5-1 and TRBJ2-3; TRBD2 agrees at 10 bases. This CDR3 has 16 residues. Germline CDR1 and CDR2: SGHRS and YFSETQ. Losses at the gene ends were 4 bases for V and 3 bases for J; bases not matched to a gene: 8. DNA of the CDR3: TGCGCCAGCAGCCAACCCCTAGCGGGGGTTACAGATACGCAGTATTTT. Amino acids: CASSQPLAGVTDTQYF.

This clonotype was seen a handful of times. The chain recombines TRBV21-1 with TRBJ2-7; TRBD1 was called by the table and not checked on the DNA. TRBV21-1 is labeled a pseudogene. The length of the CDR3 is 16 residues. For the CDR3, the DNA is TGTGCCAGCAGCAAAAGGCGGCGGATAAGGGCCTACGAGCAGTACTTC. It encodes CASSKRRRIRAYEQYF.

This clonotype appeared a few times. The chain links TRBV6-4 to TRBJ2-3; D is undetermined. Per germline, CDR1 MRHNA and CDR2 SNTAGT. The CDR3 loop spans 15 amino acids. The V end was cut by 3 bases, the J end by 2 bases, with 12 bases between. Written as DNA, the CDR3 is TGTGCCAGCAGTGATATAACCCCACACACAGATACGCAGTATTTT. Translation: CASSDITPHTDTQYF.

In its sample, this clonotype was seen many times. V and J are TRBV27 and TRBJ1-1, with TRBD1 matching over 9 bases. Per the germline V gene, CDR1 is MNHEY and CDR2 is SMNVEV (reference sequence). The CDR3 covers 15 residues. After removal of 7 bases from V and 5 bases from J, the junction contained 11 bases not matched to a gene. The CDR3 sequence: CASTPGGTGWTEAFF. CDR3 in DNA: TGTGCCAGCACTCCTGGTGGGACAGGGTGGACTGAAGCTTTCTTT.

The rearrangement links TRBV7-8 to TRBJ1-1; D not certain. CDR3 length equals 12 residues. V dropped 4 bases and J dropped 4 bases, with 7 bases sitting between them. Germline V gene data show CDR1 as SGHVS and CDR2 as FQNEAQ. CDR3 sequence: CASSSGVTEAFF. The CDR3 DNA is TGTGCCAGCAGCTCCGGGGTCACTGAAGCTTTCTTT.

This clonotype was detected a few times. The chain joins TRBV6-5 to TRBJ2-7, with 11 bases matching TRBD2. The CDR3 has 17 amino acids. The V and J ends lost 0 bases and 1 base, in that order; junction bases with no gene match: 5. Germline V gene sequence: CDR1 MNHEY, CDR2 SVGAGI. This CDR3 reads CASSYSMTSGDSYEQYF. The CDR3 nucleotides are TGTGCCAGCAGTTACTCGATGACTAGCGGGGATTCCTACGAGCAGTACTTC.

The rearrangement links TRBV3-1 to TRBJ2-1, with D perhaps matching TRBD1 or TRBD2 (5 bases each). The germline V and J ends were trimmed by 3 bases and 6 bases, with 21 bases remaining between them. The CDR3 has 17 amino acids. Germline V CDR1 and CDR2: LGHDT, YNNKEL (reference sequence). In nucleotides, the CDR3 is TGTGCCAGCAGCCAGGAGTCCGGGACCCTCACTGGCAATGAGCAGTTCTTC. It encodes CASSQESGTLTGNEQFF.

The V and J genes are TRBV27 and TRBJ2-2; D perhaps matches TRBD1 (5 bases). V lost 1 base and J 5 bases, leaving 17 bases between the germline ends. This CDR3 has 17 residues. Germline V gene lookup returns CDR1 MNHEY and CDR2 SMNVEV (reference sequence). CDR3 in amino acids: CASSLWARAIGTGELFF. The CDR3 region has the DNA TGTGCCAGCAGTTTATGGGCCAGGGCGATCGGGACCGGGGAGCTGTTTTTT.

This chain connects TRBV4-1 to TRBJ2-4; tentatively, D is TRBD1 or TRBD2 (5 bases each). The ends were cut back, 3 bases at V and 3 bases at J, with 9 bases in the middle. Germline V CDR1 and CDR2: MGHRA, YSYEKL. The CDR3 is made up of 14 amino acids. The CDR3 sequence is CASSQPGHKNIQYF. The CDR3 DNA follows: TGCGCCAGCAGCCAGCCGGGGCACAAAAACATTCAGTACTTC.

This chain uses TRBV18 with TRBJ2-5; either TRBD1 or TRBD2 may supply D (5 bases each). The CDR3 totals 15 residues. The germline V gene encodes CDR1 KGHSH and CDR2 LQKENI. V lost 2 bases to trimming and J lost 5 bases, with 15 bases between them. The CDR3 region has the DNA TGTGCCAGCTCACCAGCCAATCGTGAGGGGGAGACCCAGTACTTC. Residues: CASSPANREGETQYF.

In its sample, this clonotype was seen many times. V usage is TRBV28 and J usage is TRBJ2-1; D is unresolved. The V end lost 3 bases, the J end lost 5 bases, and 17 bases lay between the germline ends. The CDR3 has 16 amino acids. Germline V gives CDR1 MDHEN, CDR2 SYDVKM. The CDR3 sequence is CASSFSFEEWNNEQFF. The DNA of the CDR3 is TGTGCCAGCAGTTTCTCCTTTGAGGAGTGGAACAATGAGCAGTTCTTC.

There are a few counts of this clonotype. The J gene is TRBJ1-1, the V gene TRBV15; D not certain. Per germline, CDR1 LNHNV and CDR2 YYDKDF (reference sequence). The CDR3 length is 13 residues. V dropped 3 bases and J dropped 7 bases, with 12 bases sitting between them. For the CDR3, the DNA is TGTGCCACCAGCAGGCCCACGGGCAATGAAGCTTTCTTT. Its protein is CATSRPTGNEAFF. Drawing the rest from reference TRBV15 and TRBJ1-1, the complete variable domain is DAMVIQNPRYQVTQFGKPVTLSCSQTLNHNVMYWYQQKSSQAPKLLFHYYDKDFNNEADTPDNFQSRRPNTSFCFLDIRSPGLGDTAMYLCATSRPTGNEAFFGQGTRLTVV.

This clonotype was found many times. V and J are TRBV10-2 and TRBJ2-1, with 15 bases that match TRBD2. Germline V gives CDR1 WSHSY, CDR2 SAAADI. V trimming: 7 bases; J trimming: 9 bases; junction bases outside the gene matches: 4. The CDR3 consists of 14 residues. The CDR3 loop is CASKSGLAGGEQFF. As DNA, the CDR3 is TGCGCCAGCAAATCGGGACTAGCGGGAGGTGAGCAGTTCTTC.

The chain links TRBV2 to TRBJ1-6; D is uncertain. V gave up 10 bases and J gave up 7 bases, with 8 bases separating them. CDR3 length: 11 residues. Germline CDR1 reads SNHLY; CDR2 reads FYNNEI. Here the CDR3 DNA reads TGTGCCACCGGACCGAATTCACCCCTCCACTTT. Translating it yields CATGPNSPLHF.

This clonotype was observed at least ten times. The chain joins TRBV6-2 or TRBV6-3 to TRBJ2-5; possibly TRBD2 for D (5 bases). The germline V gene has CDR1 MNHEY and CDR2 SVGEGT. The CDR3 has 14 residues. V shed 2 bases and J shed 3 bases, with 10 bases lying between them. The CDR3 loop is CASSYLSGKETQYF. The CDR3 DNA reads as TGTGCCAGCAGTTACCTGAGCGGAAAAGAGACCCAGTACTTC.

The chain recombines TRBV7-9 with TRBJ2-2; D call uncertain. V lost 1 base to trimming and J lost 6 bases, with 6 bases between them. The CDR3 totals 13 residues. Germline CDR1 reads SEHNR; CDR2 reads FQNEAQ (reference sequence). The CDR3 DNA reads TGTGCCAGCAGCTTAGACGGGCCCGGGGAGCTGTTTTTT. Amino acid sequence: CASSLDGPGELFF. Using reference TRBV7-9 and TRBJ2-2 for the parts outside the CDR3, the full variable domain is DTGVSQNPRHKITKRGQNVTFRCDPISEHNRLYWYRQTLGQGPEFLTYFQNEAQLEKSRLLSDRFSAERPKGSFSTLEIQRTEQGDSAMYLCASSLDGPGELFFGEGSRLTVL.

V and J are TRBV7-2 and TRBJ2-7, with D possibly TRBD2 on 6 matching bases. Germline assignment: CDR1 SGHTA and CDR2 FQGNSA. V was shortened by 4 bases and J by 2 bases, with 12 bases between the two germline ends. This CDR3 has 14 amino acids. CDR3 in amino acids: CASSSGLPTYEQYV. In DNA, the CDR3 is TGTGCCAGCAGCTCCGGACTACCAACCTACGAGCAGTACGTC.